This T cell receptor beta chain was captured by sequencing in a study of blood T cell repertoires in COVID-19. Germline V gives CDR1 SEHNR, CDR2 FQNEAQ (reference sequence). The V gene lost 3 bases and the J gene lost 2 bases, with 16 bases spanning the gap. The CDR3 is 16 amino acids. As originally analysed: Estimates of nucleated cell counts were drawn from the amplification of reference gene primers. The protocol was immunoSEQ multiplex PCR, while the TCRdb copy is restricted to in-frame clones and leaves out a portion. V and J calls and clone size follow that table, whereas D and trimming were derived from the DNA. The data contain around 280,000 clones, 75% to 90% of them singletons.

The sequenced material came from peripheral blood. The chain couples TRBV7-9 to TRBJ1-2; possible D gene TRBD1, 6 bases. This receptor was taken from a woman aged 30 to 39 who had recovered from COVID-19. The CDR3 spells CASSFLSQGSNYGYTF. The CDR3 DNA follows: TGTGCCAGCAGCTTTTTGAGTCAGGGGTCCAACTATGGCTACACCTTC.